This T cell receptor beta chain was observed in a study of blood T cell repertoires in COVID-19 (TCRdb year 2020). For the study in its entirety: Samples from collaborators originated in the United States, Italy and Spain and spanned both the acute and convalescent phases of COVID-19. The material from the prospective study consisted of cDNA or gDNA derived from T cells, B-cell-depleted T cells, or PBMCs. The dataset comprised deeply sampled blood TCRbeta repertoires from subjects exposed to, actively infected with, or recovered from COVID-19. The repertoires were made available in a free public database intended to serve as a resource for research on the immune response to SARS-CoV-2. The samples were drawn from the first 160 participants of the ongoing ImmuneRACE study and from 950 to 1,500 subjects provided by 6 global collaborators. Sample metadata almost always included a de-identified subject ID, COVID-19 status, age in years and sex. HLA class I and class II types, where available, came from metadata supplied by the sample provider rather than from assay-based typing.

TCRbeta CDR3 regions were amplified from genomic DNA using the immunoSEQ Assay, a bias-controlled multiplex PCR. In the paper's pipeline: The number of nucleated cells in each sample was estimated by amplification of reference gene primers within the assay. To quantify the absolute abundance of each unique TCRbeta CDR3 rearrangement, sequence reads were collapsed and filtered. For each sample, productive Simpson clonality was calculated as the square root of Simpson's diversity index over productive rearrangements. This immuneACCESS table, as held by TCRdb, lists in-frame sequences with V and J called but not all clones. Of the missing ones, under half trace to an unresolved V gene in checked studies; the others have no known cause. D and trimming were read from the DNA, whereas the V and J calls and clone size are those reported in that table. This sample is represented by 250,000 to 350,000 clones; approximately 84% of them were singletons. The top ten hold almost 1.5% of the sample.

One collaborating source in Seattle enrolled patients while the patients were actively infected and followed the patients over time throughout the course of disease. Collaborating institutions collected whole blood in K2EDTA tubes following their own protocols. Collaborator samples were shipped for TCRbeta analysis as frozen whole blood, isolated PBMCs, or DNA extracted from either sample type. Of note for this clone: Its antigen is currently not known. It has no much larger one-base neighbor in the sample; base qualities were not kept.

The study at large found these results: Clinical and demographic metadata were provided uncurated, with the amount varying by source and participant.

CDR1 and CDR2, per the germline V gene (reference sequence), are SEHNR and FQNEAQ. The germline V end is reduced by 5 bases and the J end by 1 base; junction bases left unmatched: 4. Counted from cysteine to phenylalanine, this CDR3 has 14 amino acids. Just the 42-base CDR3 DNA is kept, in frame starting at base 1. The material sequenced was peripheral blood. The TCR originated in a human donor with COVID-19, enrolled during active disease. The donor label of this sample is uncertain. The chain couples TRBV7-9 to TRBJ2-7; 8 middle bases align to TRBD1. The nucleotide sequence reads as follows: TGTGCCAGCAGCCTGGGACAGGTTTCCTACGAGCAGTACTTC. It translates as CASSLGQVSYEQYF.